The 21 T cell receptor beta chains given below trace back to one sample, sequenced in a study of graft-versus-host responses after intestinal transplantation. Generated by immunoSEQ multiplex PCR, the TCRdb table keeps only in-frame clones and is missing some. This sample has fewer than 55,000 clones, with about 95% found just once. Their antigens remain unidentified. The sequences come from unstimulated CD8+ T cells sorted from spleen or lymph node cells, collected before transplant. These receptors came from a human donor who was the organ donor for an intestinal transplant.

V gene TRBV7-6 combines with J gene TRBJ2-5; maybe TRBD1 (7 bases). The CDR3 is 13 residues long. Germline V gene lookup returns CDR1 SGHVS and CDR2 FNYEAQ. V lost 5 bases, J lost 11 bases, and 18 bases lay in between. The CDR3 protein is CASSMTGSGEQYF. Written as DNA, the CDR3 is TGTGCCAGCAGCATGACAGGGTCGGGAGAGCAGTACTTC. Drawing the rest from reference TRBV7-6 and TRBJ2-5, the complete variable domain is GAGVSQSPRYKVTKRGQDVALRCDPISGHVSLYWYRQALGQGPEFLTYFNYEAQQDKSGLPNDRFSAERPEGSISTLTIQRTEQRDSAMYRCASSMTGSGEQYFGPGTRLLVL.

J is TRBJ1-1 and V is TRBV7-2, with TRBD1 matching 7 bases. The CDR3 is 18 residues long. The germline V gene encodes CDR1 SGHTA and CDR2 FQGNSA. The trim removed 10 bases at V and 3 bases at J, leaving 23 bases unmatched. The CDR3 DNA is TGTGCCACAAACCCCGTGGGACAGAACGTGCTTCGGGACACTGAAGCTTTCTTT. Translation gives CATNPVGQNVLRDTEAFF. The full variable domain, in which reference TRBV7-2 and TRBJ1-1 provide the parts outside the CDR3, is GAGVSQSPSNKVTEKGKDVELRCDPISGHTALYWYRQSLGQGLEFLIYFQGNSAPDKSGLPSDRFSAERTGGSVSTLTIQRTQQEDSAVYLCATNPVGQNVLRDTEAFFGQGTRLTVV.

The chain links TRBV7-9 to TRBJ2-7; D is possibly TRBD1 or TRBD2 (8 bases each). The CDR3 is made up of 17 amino acids. The germline V gene has CDR1 SEHNR and CDR2 FQNEAQ (reference sequence). V lost 7 bases and J 0 bases, leaving 22 bases between the germline ends. CDR3 coding DNA: TGTGCCAGCACCGGGAGGGGGAAGGGACAGGACTCCTACGAGCAGTACTTC. Translating gives CASTGRGKGQDSYEQYF.

This chain uses TRBV4-2 with TRBJ2-1; 12 nucleotides align to TRBD2. The germline gives CDR1 LGHNA, CDR2 YNFKEQ. The CDR3 has 15 residues. V dropped 2 bases and J dropped 5; count of bases not matched to a gene: 1. The CDR3 nucleotides are TGTGCCAGCAGCCAACTAGCGGGGGGGAACAATGAGCAGTTCTTC. Protein: CASSQLAGGNNEQFF.

The chain carries TRBV10-3 and TRBJ1-3; D is ambiguous. Germline values: CDR1 ENHRY, CDR2 SYGVKD. The V gene lost 0 bases and the J gene lost 1 base, with 13 bases spanning the gap. The CDR3 has 17 amino acids. CDR3 amino acids: CAISESASTSSGNTIYF. The CDR3 nucleotides read TGTGCCATCAGTGAGTCGGCTTCGACATCGTCTGGAAACACCATATATTTT.

J is TRBJ2-5 and V is TRBV5-1, with a weak D call TRBD1 (6 bases). The CDR3 extends over 14 amino acids. Germline loops: CDR1 SGHRS, CDR2 YFSETQ. Trimming pared 0 bases from V and 5 bases from J, leaving 11 bases between. DNA for the CDR3: TGCGCCAGCAGCTTGGCTACAGGGACGGAGACCCAGTACTTC. This gives the protein CASSLATGTETQYF.

The genes are TRBV6-1 and TRBJ1-1; no definite D call. Per the germline V gene, CDR1 is MNHNS and CDR2 is SASEGT. V gave up 0 bases and J gave up 4 bases, with 9 bases separating them. The CDR3 spans 14 residues. CDR3 sequence (DNA): TGTGCCAGCAGTGAAGCCTTGTGGGGCACTGAAGCTTTCTTT. It encodes CASSEALWGTEAFF.

The chain joins TRBV30 to TRBJ1-1; the D gene is possibly TRBD1 (6 bases). Per germline, CDR1 GTSNPN and CDR2 SVGIG (reference sequence). Trimming stripped 4 bases from V and 4 bases from J, with 13 bases between. The CDR3 contains 13 residues. The CDR3 is CAWNNQGITEAFF. The CDR3, as DNA: TGTGCCTGGAACAACCAGGGGATCACTGAAGCTTTCTTT.

The count of this clone is one. The rearrangement joins TRBV28 to TRBJ1-2; tentatively, D is TRBD1 (6 bases). This CDR3 has 15 amino acids. Germline lookup yields CDR1 MDHEN and CDR2 SYDVKM. The ends were cut back, 2 bases at V and 0 bases at J, with 10 bases in the middle. The CDR3: CASSLPGEANYGYTF. The CDR3 region has the DNA TGTGCCAGCAGTTTACCAGGGGAAGCTAACTATGGCTACACCTTC.

The gene calls are TRBV28 and TRBJ2-5, with a weak D call TRBD2 (6 bases). The J call is doubtful: the DNA matches TRBJ2-7 better. Germline assignment: CDR1 MDHEN and CDR2 SYDVKM. The CDR3 totals 14 residues. The CDR3 is CASSLDGGTSEQYF. The CDR3 DNA is TGTGCCAGCAGTTTAGACGGGGGTACCAGCGAGCAGTACTTC.

The chain has TRBV9 and TRBJ1-1, with D unclear. V shed 0 bases and J shed 0 bases, with 12 bases lying between them. This CDR3 is 16 amino acids long. Germline CDR1 reads SGDLS; CDR2 reads YYNGEE. CDR3 loop: CASSVDDLSMNTEAFF. Written as DNA, the CDR3 is TGTGCCAGCAGCGTAGACGATTTGAGCATGAACACTGAAGCTTTCTTT. The full variable domain, in which reference TRBV9 and TRBJ1-1 provide the parts outside the CDR3, is DSGVTQTPKHLITATGQRVTLRCSPRSGDLSVYWYQQSLDQGLQFLIQYYNGEERAKGNILERFSAQQFPDLHSELNLSSLELGDSALYFCASSVDDLSMNTEAFFGQGTRLTVV.

J is TRBJ1-4 and V is TRBV28; D uncertain. V lost 8 bases, J lost 0 bases, and 13 bases lay in between. Per germline, CDR1 MDHEN and CDR2 SYDVKM. CDR3 size: 15 residues. The CDR3 nucleotides read TGTGCCAGCCGGGCGACGGACGCAACTAATGAAAAACTGTTTTTT. Encoded protein: CASRATDATNEKLFF.

J is TRBJ2-7 and V is TRBV27; 13 nucleotides line up with TRBD2. From germline, CDR1 is MNHEY and CDR2 SMNVEV (reference sequence). Germline trimming cut 5 bases from V and 10 bases from J; bases unmatched to any gene: 11. The CDR3 is 15 residues long. The chain's CDR3 is CASSELTSGGRQQYF. DNA for the CDR3: TGTGCCAGCAGTGAACTGACTAGCGGGGGGAGGCAACAGTACTTC.

This chain uses TRBV27 with TRBJ2-7; 13 bases fit TRBD2. CDR3 size: 17 residues. The V segment lost 5 bases and the J segment 1 base; nucleotides outside the gene matches: 8. Germline assignment: CDR1 MNHEY and CDR2 SMNVEV (reference sequence). Written as DNA, the CDR3 is TGTGCCAGCAGTCCAGGGACTAGCGGGGCCTTTTCCTACGAGCAGTACTTC. The encoded protein is CASSPGTSGAFSYEQYF.

This clone came up once. The J gene is TRBJ1-6, the V gene TRBV19; TRBD1 might be the D (6 bases). This CDR3 has 15 residues. V was clipped by 4 bases and J by 8 bases, with 15 bases between them. Germline V gene data show CDR1 as LNHDA and CDR2 as SQIVND (reference sequence). CDR3 protein: CASSTYREEDSPLHF. CDR3 nucleotide sequence: TGTGCCAGTAGTACCTACAGGGAGGAGGATTCACCCCTCCACTTT.

The CDR3 DNA follows: TGTGCCACCCGAGATAAGGGGAGCACTGAAGCTTTCTTT. Protein product: CATRDKGSTEAFF. The chain combines TRBV19 with TRBJ1-1; the D gene is possibly TRBD1 (5 bases). The germline gives CDR1 LNHDA, CDR2 SQIVND (reference sequence). V was pared by 10 bases and J by 4 bases, with 16 bases between. The CDR3 totals 13 residues.

The gene calls are TRBV7-2 and TRBJ2-7; no clear D gene. Trimming removed 4 bases at V and 4 bases at J, with 11 bases between. The CDR3 contains 13 residues. Germline values: CDR1 SGHTA, CDR2 FQGNSA. CDR3 loop: CASSSGLEYEQYF. The DNA of the CDR3 is TGTGCCAGCAGCTCGGGTCTAGAGTACGAGCAGTACTTC.

The genes are TRBV11-2 and TRBJ1-3, with D tentatively TRBD1 (6 bases). The germline V gene has CDR1 SGHAT and CDR2 FQNNGV. The CDR3 extends over 10 amino acids. The CDR3 loop reads CGTAGNTIYF. The CDR3 region has the DNA TGTGGGACAGCCGGAAACACCATATATTTT.

The chain carries TRBV27 and TRBJ1-2; D gene unclear. The CDR3 runs 14 residues. Between the trimmed V and J ends, which lost 0 bases and 6 bases, there was a span of 11 bases. Germline-derived CDR1 and CDR2 are MNHEY and SMNVEV (reference sequence). The CDR3 spells CASSLSLSSNGYTF. The CDR3 DNA sequence: TGTGCCAGCAGTTTATCGCTCTCCTCAAATGGCTACACCTTC.

V usage is TRBV30 and J usage is TRBJ1-2, with a tentative D call TRBD1 (6 bases). The CDR3 is 11 amino acids. Trimming shortened V by 7 bases and J by 5 bases, and 11 bases separated the two germline ends. Germline V CDR1 and CDR2: GTSNPN, SVGIG (reference sequence). The CDR3 protein is CALYTGYGYTF. CDR3 nucleotides: TGTGCCTTATATACAGGGTATGGCTACACCTTC.

The chain employs TRBV12-5 and TRBJ2-3; tentative D call: TRBD2 (6 bases). Trimming removed 4 bases from V and 2 bases from J, with 13 bases in between. CDR1 is LGHNT, CDR2 FRNRAP, per germline. This CDR3 spans 15 amino acids. The CDR3 DNA is TGTGCTAGTGGTTACGGGGCTAGCGCCACAGATACGCAGTATTTT. Encoded protein: CASGYGASATDTQYF. Supplemented by reference TRBV12-5 and TRBJ2-3, the full variable domain reads DARVTQTPRHKVTEMGQEVTMRCQPILGHNTVFWYRQTMMQGLELLAYFRNRAPLDDSGMPKDRFSAEMPDATLATLKIQPSEPRDSAVYFCASGYGASATDTQYFGPGTRLTVL.